Detailed here is one TCR beta chain. The antigen remains undetermined. The record originates from a study of CD8+CD57+ T cells in acquired aplastic anemia. Study conclusions and caveats: Between patients and controls, around 31 CD8+ CDR3 sequences were found in common.

The junction had 9 bases not matched to a gene; V was cut back by 2 bases and J by 2 bases. The CDR3 has 17 amino acids. Germline V gene lookup returns CDR1 DFQATT and CDR2 SNEGSKA (reference sequence). Profiling that covered TCR beta VDJ and CDR3 relied on genomic DNA as its template. TCRdb ran MiXCR on the reads and lists one entry per CDR3 protein. The table shows 260,000 or so distinct CDR3 sequences, with around 45% occurring only once. Selection for sequencing was limited to patients who had shown CD8+CD57+ cell expansion by flow cytometry. Patients were untreated when blood was sampled. The V and J genes are TRBV20-1 and TRBJ2-5, with 12 bases lining up with TRBD2. The sequence was obtained from a human donor with aplastic anemia. Source material: sorted CD4+, CD8+, or CD8+CD57+ T cells (not recorded which) from PBMCs. DNA for the CDR3: TGCAGTGCTAGACTAGCGGGAGGGCCGGGGTCTCAAGAGACCCAGTACTTC. Amino acids: CSARLAGGPGSQETQYF.